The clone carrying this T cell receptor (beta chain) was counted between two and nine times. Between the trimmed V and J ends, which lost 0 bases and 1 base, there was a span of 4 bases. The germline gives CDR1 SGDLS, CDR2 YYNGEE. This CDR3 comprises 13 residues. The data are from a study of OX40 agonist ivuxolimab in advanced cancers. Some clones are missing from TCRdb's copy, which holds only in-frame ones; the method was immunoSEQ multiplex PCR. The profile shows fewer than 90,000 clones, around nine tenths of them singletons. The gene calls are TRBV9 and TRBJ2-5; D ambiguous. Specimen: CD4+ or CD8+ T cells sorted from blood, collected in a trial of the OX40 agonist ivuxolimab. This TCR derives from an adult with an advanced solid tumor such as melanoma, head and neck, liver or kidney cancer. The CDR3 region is CASSVAGQETQYF. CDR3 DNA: TGTGCCAGCAGCGTAGCTGGCCAAGAGACCCAGTACTTC. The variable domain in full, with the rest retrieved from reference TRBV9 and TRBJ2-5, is DSGVTQTPKHLITATGQRVTLRCSPRSGDLSVYWYQQSLDQGLQFLIQYYNGEERAKGNILERFSAQQFPDLHSELNLSSLELGDSALYFCASSVAGQETQYFGPGTRLLVL.